The 29 T cell receptor beta chains reported below all come from one sample, sequenced in a study of OX40 agonist ivuxolimab in advanced cancers. Profiled with immunoSEQ multiplex PCR; TCRdb holds only in-frame clones, not every one. The profile covers roughly 83,000 clones, with approximately 84% appearing a single time and around 6.6% taken by the ten largest. This sample comprised CD4+ or CD8+ T cells sorted from blood, obtained in a trial of the OX40 agonist ivuxolimab. These receptor sequences come from an adult with an advanced solid tumor such as melanoma, head and neck, liver or kidney cancer.

The gene calls are TRBV6-5 and TRBJ2-5; D may be TRBD1 (5 bases). This CDR3 region has 14 residues. Germline CDR1 MNHEY, CDR2 SVGAGI. V was shortened by 4 bases and J by 5 bases, with 14 bases between the two germline ends. CDR3 region: CASSSWGRQETQYF. The CDR3 DNA reads as TGTGCCAGCAGTTCGTGGGGCCGGCAGGAGACCCAGTACTTC.

This clone was observed a few times. V is TRBV7-2 and J is TRBJ1-1; possible D gene TRBD1, 6 bases. Trimming removed 2 bases at V and 3 bases at J, with 16 bases between. Germline V gives CDR1 SGHTA, CDR2 FQGNSA. This CDR3 has 16 amino acids. CDR3 bases: TGTGCCAGCAGCTTATTAGGGGGGCTTAGTTACACTGAAGCTTTCTTT. This sequence encodes CASSLLGGLSYTEAFF.

By proportion, this clone is medium-sized. The DNA for the CDR3 is TGTGCCAGTACTGGTCGTGGGGGGCGCGTGAAGAATAATGAGCAGTTCTTC. It encodes CASTGRGGRVKNNEQFF. The gene calls are TRBV2 and TRBJ2-1, with D perhaps TRBD1 or TRBD2 (6 bases each). Trimming took 9 bases from V and 7 from J, leaving 28 bases between them. The CDR3 totals 17 residues. Germline lookup yields CDR1 SNHLY and CDR2 FYNNEI.

The chain uses TRBV2 and TRBJ1-2; 9 bases map to TRBD1. V lost 6 bases, J lost 2 bases, and 4 bases stayed unmatched. The CDR3 contains 14 residues. Looked up from germline, CDR1 is SNHLY and CDR2 is FYNNEI. The CDR3 here is CASSLDRGNYGYTF. The CDR3 coding sequence is TGTGCCAGCAGCCTCGACAGGGGGAACTATGGCTACACCTTC.

This rearrangement joins TRBV7-8 to TRBJ1-5; unclear D gene. This CDR3 comprises 18 residues. Germline values: CDR1 SGHVS, CDR2 FQNEAQ. Trimming removed 1 base from V and 4 bases from J, with 20 bases in between. The CDR3 DNA follows: TGTGCCAGCAGCTTAGAACAGTCTACTGACCTAATTAATCAGCCCCAGCATTTT. Its protein is CASSLEQSTDLINQPQHF.

The V call is TRBV30, the J call TRBJ2-5; tentative D call: TRBD2 (6 bases). The J call is in doubt because the DNA end fits TRBJ2-7 better. The CDR3 totals 13 residues. The germline CDR1 and CDR2 sequences are GTSNPN and SVGIG (reference sequence). In nucleotides, the CDR3 is TGTGCCTTGGAGGGTAGACCTCCCTACGAGCAGTACTTC. It translates to CALEGRPPYEQYF.

This clone was seen only once. The V gene is TRBV11-1, the J gene TRBJ2-5; TRBD2 might be the D (6 bases). The end of the DNA aligns better with TRBJ2-7, so the J call may be wrong. CDR3 length: 14 amino acids. CDR1 is SGHAT, CDR2 FQDESV, per germline (reference sequence). In DNA, the CDR3 is TGTGCCAGCAGCTTAGACGGGAGCTCCTACGAGCAGTACTTC. This translates into CASSLDGSSYEQYF.

The rearrangement uses TRBV5-1 and TRBJ2-7; 8 nucleotides line up with TRBD2. This CDR3 contains 15 residues. J was trimmed by 5 bases and V by 4 bases; bases with no gene match: 11. Germline V gene sequence: CDR1 SGHRS, CDR2 YFSETQ. Here the CDR3 reads CASSPREGVFDEQYF. The CDR3 region has the DNA TGCGCCAGCAGCCCACGGGAGGGGGTATTCGACGAGCAGTACTTC.

The V call is TRBV30, the J call TRBJ1-1; D is possibly TRBD1 (5 bases). The germline CDR1 and CDR2 sequences are GTSNPN and SVGIG (reference sequence). Between the trimmed V and J ends, which lost 2 bases and 5 bases, there was a span of 15 bases. The CDR3 runs to 14 residues. CDR3 in amino acids: CAWSSGRLATEAFF. The CDR3 nucleotides read TGTGCCTGGAGTTCGGGGCGTTTGGCGACTGAAGCTTTCTTT.

V and J are TRBV15 and TRBJ1-5; 7 bases align to TRBD1. J gave up 9 bases and V 4 bases, and 12 bases lay outside the gene matches. This CDR3 region has 15 residues. The germline CDR1 and CDR2 sequences are LNHNV and YYDKDF (reference sequence). The CDR3 DNA follows: TGTGCCACCAGCACCCTCGACAGGGACCATGCGCCCCAGCATTTT. Translated, it gives CATSTLDRDHAPQHF.

The CDR3 loop reads CASSLFTKNIQYF. CDR3 DNA sequence: TGTGCCAGCAGCCTCTTTACCAAAAACATTCAGTACTTC. The gene calls are TRBV7-2 and TRBJ2-4, with D unclear. V lost 5 bases and J 2 bases, leaving 7 bases between the germline ends. Germline values: CDR1 SGHTA, CDR2 FQGNSA. The CDR3 covers 13 residues.

This clone was found once. The V and J genes are TRBV2 and TRBJ2-5; D gene ambiguous. CDR1 is SNHLY and CDR2 is FYNNEI in the germline V gene. The CDR3 consists of 13 residues. The V end lost 5 bases, the J end lost 4 bases, and 11 bases lay between the germline ends. The CDR3 region has the DNA TGTGCCAGCAGTCTCGACTTTAGAGAGACCCAGTACTTC. Translated, it gives CASSLDFRETQYF.

This chain uses TRBV6-5 with TRBJ1-2, with D unclear. Trimming pared 6 bases from V and 8 bases from J, leaving 16 bases between. The CDR3 contains 13 residues. Germline CDR1 MNHEY, CDR2 SVGAGI. The chain's CDR3 is CASSLNPMEGYTF. As DNA, the CDR3 is TGTGCCAGCAGCCTTAACCCTATGGAGGGCTACACCTTC.

This clone appeared a single time. V usage is TRBV6-5 and J usage is TRBJ1-2; D possibly corresponds to TRBD1 (5 bases). Trimming took off 6 bases at V and 5 bases at J, with 7 bases between the two ends. The CDR3 has 11 residues. Germline lookup yields CDR1 MNHEY and CDR2 SVGAGI. The CDR3 DNA sequence: TGTGCCAGCAGCGGGGGTTATGGCTACACCTTC. Translated: CASSGGYGYTF.

The chain carries TRBV19 and TRBJ2-7, with D perhaps TRBD1 or TRBD2 (5 bases each). CDR1 is LNHDA, CDR2 SQIVND, per germline (reference sequence). V shed 7 bases and J shed 0 bases, with 13 bases lying between them. This CDR3 is 14 amino acids long. Here the CDR3 reads CASKRQGGSYEQYF. CDR3 sequence (DNA): TGTGCCAGTAAGCGGCAGGGTGGCTCCTACGAGCAGTACTTC.

The chain uses TRBV5-4 and TRBJ1-5, with TRBD1 identical over 9 bases. J gave up 4 bases and V 4 bases, and 9 bases lay outside the gene matches. Germline assignment: CDR1 SGHNT and CDR2 YYREEE (reference sequence). The CDR3 covers 16 residues. CDR3 DNA: TGTGCCAGCAGCGTTGGGGGTGGGACAGGGAATCAGCCCCAGCATTTT. It encodes CASSVGGGTGNQPQHF.

In this sample, this clone turned up a few times. The gene calls are TRBV10-3 and TRBJ2-2; TRBD1 matches at 7 bases. Germline CDR1 is ENHRY and CDR2 is SYGVKD. J lost 6 bases, V lost 3 bases, and 7 bases had no gene match. This CDR3 spans 15 amino acids. The CDR3 nucleotides are TGTGCCATCAGTGAAAAGGGGGCGATCGCCGGGGAGCTGTTTTTT. This sequence encodes CAISEKGAIAGELFF.

This chain joins TRBV28 and TRBJ2-7; D gene ambiguous. The CDR3 length is 14 residues. Trimming stripped 5 bases from V and 2 bases from J, with 13 bases between. Looked up from germline, CDR1 is MDHEN and CDR2 is SYDVKM. The CDR3 loop reads CASSLPSPTYEQYF. DNA of the CDR3: TGTGCCAGCAGTCTCCCTAGTCCTACCTACGAGCAGTACTTC.

The rearrangement links TRBV9 to TRBJ2-3; weak D call: TRBD1 (6 bases). Germline CDR1 reads SGDLS; CDR2 reads YYNGEE. The CDR3 is 14 amino acids. V was shortened by 6 bases and J by 5 bases, with 16 bases between the two germline ends. The CDR3 reads CASTQGRYEDTQYF. For the CDR3, the DNA is TGTGCCAGCACACAGGGTCGTTATGAAGATACGCAGTATTTT. The complete variable domain, with remaining parts taken from reference TRBV9 and TRBJ2-3, reads DSGVTQTPKHLITATGQRVTLRCSPRSGDLSVYWYQQSLDQGLQFLIQYYNGEERAKGNILERFSAQQFPDLHSELNLSSLELGDSALYFCASTQGRYEDTQYFGPGTRLTVL.

The chain is built from TRBV30 and TRBJ2-1; D remains ambiguous. The CDR3 has 14 residues. CDR1 GTSNPN and CDR2 SVGIG come from the germline V gene (reference sequence). With 5 bases removed from V and 2 bases from J, the gap between germline ends came to 13 bases. Here the CDR3 DNA reads TGTGCCTGGTCCCGGGTCGATCCCTACAATGAGCAGTTCTTC. It codes for CAWSRVDPYNEQFF. The entire variable domain, with the rest obtained from reference TRBV30 and TRBJ2-1, is as follows: SQTIHQWPATLVQPVGSPLSLECTVEGTSNPNLYWYRQAAGRGLQLLFYSVGIGQISSEVPQNLSASRPQDRQFILSSKKLLLSDSGFYLCAWSRVDPYNEQFFGPGTRLTVL.

This rearrangement joins TRBV10-3 to TRBJ1-1; the match to TRBD1 covers 9 bases. This CDR3 is 14 amino acids long. V shed 6 bases and J 7 bases; nucleotides not matched to a gene: 9. Germline CDR1 reads ENHRY; CDR2 reads SYGVKD. The CDR3 region has the DNA TGTGCCATCAGCCCCACAGGGGGCGATTATGAAGCTTTCTTT. It encodes CAISPTGGDYEAFF.

This chain connects TRBV5-5 to TRBJ2-5; D might be TRBD1 or TRBD2, each matching 5 bases. The V and J ends lost 5 bases and 1 base respectively, with 9 bases between them. Per the germline V gene, CDR1 is SGHKS and CDR2 is YYEKEE (reference sequence). This CDR3 region has 13 residues. The chain's CDR3 is CASRPGGQETQYF. The CDR3 DNA sequence: TGTGCCAGCAGGCCTGGGGGCCAAGAGACCCAGTACTTC.

This chain uses TRBV5-1 with TRBJ2-1; D possibly corresponds to TRBD1 (5 bases). The CDR3 sequence is 13 residues long. The V gene's germline CDR1 is SGHRS and CDR2 YFSETQ. The ends were cut back, 1 base at V and 8 bases at J, with 10 bases in the middle. This CDR3 is CASSLTREDEQFF. For the CDR3, the DNA is TGCGCCAGCAGCTTGACCAGGGAAGATGAGCAGTTCTTC.

DNA for the CDR3: TGCGCCAGCAGTTCCACTTCTAGCCGAGACTCCTACGAGCAGTACTTC. It yields the protein CASSSTSSRDSYEQYF. The gene calls are TRBV10-1 and TRBJ2-7; weak D call: TRBD2 (5 bases). The CDR3 totals 16 residues. V was pared by 5 bases and J by 0 bases, with 17 bases between. The germline gives CDR1 WNHNN, CDR2 SYGVQD (reference sequence).

This clone is a singleton in its sample. V usage is TRBV19 and J usage is TRBJ1-3; D is ambiguous. The germline V gene has CDR1 LNHDA and CDR2 SQIVND (reference sequence). Trimming took off 6 bases at V and 9 bases at J, with 15 bases between the two ends. The CDR3 extends over 13 amino acids. CDR3 protein: CASRDTTTPTIYF. For the CDR3, the DNA is TGTGCCAGTAGAGATACAACGACCCCCACCATATATTTT.

The sample holds a few counts of this clone. The chain couples TRBV6-5 to TRBJ1-4; 8 bases are shared with TRBD1. The CDR3 is made up of 15 amino acids. CDR1 MNHEY and CDR2 SVGAGI come from the germline V gene. V gave up 6 bases and J gave up 3 bases; unmatched junction bases: 6. The CDR3: CASSLQGAANEKLFF. In DNA form, the CDR3 reads TGTGCCAGCAGCTTGCAGGGGGCGGCTAATGAAAAACTGTTTTTT.

The sample holds one count of this clone. The CDR3 region is CASSKGQSLDTQYF. DNA of the CDR3: TGCGCCAGCAGCAAAGGACAGAGCTTAGATACGCAGTATTTT. This chain links TRBV5-1 with TRBJ2-3, with D maybe TRBD1 (6 bases). This CDR3 spans 14 amino acids. Trimming left V 4 bases short and J 5 bases short, with 14 bases between. CDR1 is SGHRS, CDR2 YFSETQ, per germline.

The V gene is TRBV11-2, the J gene TRBJ2-7; 7 bases align to TRBD1. Per germline, CDR1 SGHAT and CDR2 FQNNGV. This CDR3 has 16 amino acids. The ends lost 2 bases at V and 6 bases at J; junction bases unmatched: 13. The DNA of the CDR3 is TGTGCCAGCAGCTTACTATTGGACAGGCTTATACGCGAGCAGTACTTC. Translated: CASSLLLDRLIREQYF.

The chain carries TRBV18 and TRBJ2-3; 12 positions agree with TRBD1. Germline CDR1 is KGHSH and CDR2 is LQKENI. This CDR3 region has 16 residues. V lost 2 bases to trimming and J lost 6 bases; unmatched junction nucleotides: 6. The CDR3 DNA sequence: TGTGCCAGCTCACCAACCGGGACAGGGGGCGCGGATACGCAGTATTTT. Its protein product is CASSPTGTGGADTQYF.